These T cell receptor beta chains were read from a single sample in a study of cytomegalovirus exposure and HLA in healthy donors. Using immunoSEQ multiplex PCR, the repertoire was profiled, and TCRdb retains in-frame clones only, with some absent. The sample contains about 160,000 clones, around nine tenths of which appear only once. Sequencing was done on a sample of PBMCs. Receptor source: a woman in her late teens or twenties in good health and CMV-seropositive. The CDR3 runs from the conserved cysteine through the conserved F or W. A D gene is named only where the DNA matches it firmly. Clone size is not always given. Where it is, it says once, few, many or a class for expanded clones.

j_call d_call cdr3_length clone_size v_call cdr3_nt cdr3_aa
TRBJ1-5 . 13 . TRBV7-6 TGTGCCAGCAGCTTAGGAAGGGGTCAGCCCCAGCATTTT CASSLGRGQPQHF
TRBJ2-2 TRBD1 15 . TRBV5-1 TGCGCCAGCAGCACGAGGACAGGGCGGACCGGGGAGCTGTTTTTT CASSTRTGRTGELFF
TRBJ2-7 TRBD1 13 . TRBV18 TGTGCCAGCCAGGGGGGACAGGGATACGAGCAGTACTTC CASQGGQGYEQYF
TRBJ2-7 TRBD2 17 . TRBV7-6 TGTGCCAGCAGCGGGGAGCGGGAGGGCCGAATCGGGGGAGAGCAGTACTTC CASSGEREGRIGGEQYF
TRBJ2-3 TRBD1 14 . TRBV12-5 TGTGCTAGTGGTTTGAACAGGGGGCCTGATACGCAGTATTTT CASGLNRGPDTQYF
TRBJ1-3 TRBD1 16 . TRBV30 TGTGCCTGGAGTACCGGACAGGGCCTCTCTGGAAACACCATATATTTT CAWSTGQGLSGNTIYF
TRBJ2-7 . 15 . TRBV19 TGTGCCAGTAGTACACGACTACGAGACTCCTACGAGCAGTACTTC CASSTRLRDSYEQYF
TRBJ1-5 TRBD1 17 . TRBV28 TGTGCCAGCAGTTTATTCAGGGGGGAGGTGGGCAATCAGCCCCAGCATTTT CASSLFRGEVGNQPQHF
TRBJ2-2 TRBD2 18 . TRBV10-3 TGTGCCATTTCTGCTCCTGGAGCGGGAGGCCCGAACACCGGGGAGCTGTTTTTT CAISAPGAGGPNTGELFF
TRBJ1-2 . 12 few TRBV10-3 TGTGCCATCAGTGAGGGGGCCCGAGGCTACACCTTC CAISEGARGYTF
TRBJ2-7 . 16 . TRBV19 TGTGCCAGTAGTATAATTGGCTCAGGGCTTGCGTACGAGCAGTACTTC CASSIIGSGLAYEQYF
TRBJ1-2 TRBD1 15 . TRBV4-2 TGTGCCAGCAGCCAAGACCCGACAGGGGGCCTTGGCTACACCTTC CASSQDPTGGLGYTF
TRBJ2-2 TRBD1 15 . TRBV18 TGTGCCAGCTCACAGGGACAGGGGTACACCGGGGAGCTGTTTTTT CASSQGQGYTGELFF
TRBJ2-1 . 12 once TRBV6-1 TGTGCCAGCAATCCCGATGCGTACGAGCAGTTCTTC CASNPDAYEQFF
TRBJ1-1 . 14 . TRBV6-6 TGTGCCAGCAGTTACTTGGTATACGGCACTGAAGCTTTCTTT CASSYLVYGTEAFF
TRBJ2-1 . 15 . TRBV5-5 TGTGCCAGCAGCCAAGGACTTAGCTCCTACAATGAGCAGTTCTTC CASSQGLSSYNEQFF
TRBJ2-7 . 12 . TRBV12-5 TGTGCTAGTGGTTTGGTAGCGTACGAGCAGTACTTC CASGLVAYEQYF
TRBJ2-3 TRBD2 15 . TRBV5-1 TGCGCCAGCAGCTTGGAACTAGCGGGAGACCATACGCAGTATTTT CASSLELAGDHTQYF
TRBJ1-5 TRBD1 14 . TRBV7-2 TGTGCCAGCAGCTTAACAGGGGGCAATCAGCCCCAGCATTTT CASSLTGGNQPQHF
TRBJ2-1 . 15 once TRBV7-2 TGTGCCAGCAGCTTAGGTCGAAGCGTTAAGAATGAGCAGTTCTTC CASSLGRSVKNEQFF
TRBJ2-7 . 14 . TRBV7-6 TGTGCCAGCAGCCAGTCTAGCCGACCCTACGAGCAGTACTTC CASSQSSRPYEQYF
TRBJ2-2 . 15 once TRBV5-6 TGTGCCAGCAGCCTGGCGGGCAGGGTAACCGGGGAGCTGTTTTTT CASSLAGRVTGELFF
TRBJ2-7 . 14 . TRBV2 TGTGCCAGCAGCGTCCAGGGTAGTACGTACGAGCAGTACTTC CASSVQGSTYEQYF
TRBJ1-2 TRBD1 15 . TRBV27 TGTGCCAGCAGTCTACAGGGGGTAGGGGACTATGGCTACACCTTC CASSLQGVGDYGYTF
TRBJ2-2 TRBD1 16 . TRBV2 TGTGCCAGCAGTCCACCCGGACAGGGGGTAGTCGGGGAGCTGTTTTTT CASSPPGQGVVGELFF
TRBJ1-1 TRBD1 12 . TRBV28 TGTGCCAGCAGTTTGGAGGACAGGGAAGCTTTCTTT CASSLEDREAFF
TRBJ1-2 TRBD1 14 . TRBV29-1 TGCAGCGTTGCCTCGGCAGGGGGCAACTATGGCTACACCTTC CSVASAGGNYGYTF
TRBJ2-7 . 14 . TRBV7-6 TGTGCCAGCAGCTTAGCGCTAGCCCCCTACGAGCAGTACTTC CASSLALAPYEQYF
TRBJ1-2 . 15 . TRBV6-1 TGTGCCAGCAGTGAAGGGATGGCAGGGTACTATGGCTACACCTTC CASSEGMAGYYGYTF
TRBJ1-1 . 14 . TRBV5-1 TGCGCCAGCAACCGGGACACGGAGAACACTGAAGCTTTCTTT CASNRDTENTEAFF
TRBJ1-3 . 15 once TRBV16 TGTGCCAGCAGCCTCCTTCAGGGGTCTGGAAACACCATATATTTT CASSLLQGSGNTIYF
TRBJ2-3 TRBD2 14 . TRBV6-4 TGTGCCAGCAGTGGTAGCGGGAGCACAGATACGCAGTATTTT CASSGSGSTDTQYF